This T cell receptor beta chain was recovered during a study of CD8 T cells in ankylosing spondylitis. This clonotype was counted a few times. The antigen is undetermined. For TCR beta, libraries came from quantitative 5'-RACE with molecular barcodes. TCRdb ran MiXCR on the 5' RACE reads and lists one entry per CDR3 protein. The data hold about 190,000 distinct CDR3 sequences, with approximately 13% observed a single time. Study-wide points: Significant enrichment of disease-linked clones was reportedly seen in matched ankylosing spondylitis synovial fluid. Within ankylosing spondylitis blood, a TCR beta motif made up of several highly homologous variants appeared to be characteristic.

The specimen sequenced was blood, either unsorted or a sorted T cell fraction (not recorded which). This clonotype originated in a female donor with ankylosing spondylitis or in good health (not recorded which).

The CDR3 DNA reads TGCGCCAGCAGCTTGGTACTAGCGGGAGGGGACAATGAGCAGTTCTTC. This encodes CASSLVLAGGDNEQFF. The rearrangement uses TRBV5-1 and TRBJ2-1; 13 bases match TRBD2. The ends lost 0 bases at V and 5 bases at J; junction bases unmatched: 2. CDR1 and CDR2 (germline): SGHRS, YFSETQ. The CDR3 runs 16 residues.